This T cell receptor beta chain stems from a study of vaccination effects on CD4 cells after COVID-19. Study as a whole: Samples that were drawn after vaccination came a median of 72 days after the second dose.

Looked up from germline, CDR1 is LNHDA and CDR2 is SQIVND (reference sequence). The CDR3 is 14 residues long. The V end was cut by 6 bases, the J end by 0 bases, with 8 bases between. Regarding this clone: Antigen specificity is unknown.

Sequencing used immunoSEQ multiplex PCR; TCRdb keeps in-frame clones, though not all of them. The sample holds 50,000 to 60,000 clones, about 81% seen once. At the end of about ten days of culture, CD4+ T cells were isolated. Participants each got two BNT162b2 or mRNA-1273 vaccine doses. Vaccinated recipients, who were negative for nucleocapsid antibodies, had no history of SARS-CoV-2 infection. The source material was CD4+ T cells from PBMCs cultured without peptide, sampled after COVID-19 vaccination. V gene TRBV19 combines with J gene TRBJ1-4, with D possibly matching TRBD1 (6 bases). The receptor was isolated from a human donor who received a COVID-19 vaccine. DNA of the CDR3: TGTGCCAGTAGCCGACAGGCAACTAATGAAAAACTGTTTTTT. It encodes CASSRQATNEKLFF.